These 6 T cell receptor beta chains share one sample of origin, sequenced in a study of T-cell memory formation after mild COVID-19. TCRdb used MiXCR to reprocess the 5' RACE reads, holding one entry per CDR3 protein. Of under 600,000 distinct CDR3 sequences listed, roughly 22% are singletons. The source material was PBMCs or a T cell subset sorted from them (not recorded which). These TCRs come from an adult woman who had mild COVID-19 (a few samples of this study predate the infection). Cell type and time point are not known.

V and J are TRBV3-1 and TRBJ2-7; a weak D match, TRBD2 (6 bases). Trimming left V 4 bases short and J 3 bases short, with 13 bases between. The CDR3 runs to 14 residues. Germline CDR1 reads LGHDT; CDR2 reads YNNKEL (reference sequence). DNA of the CDR3: TGTGCCAGCAGCCCAGGGACTGGACTCTACGAGCAGTACGTC. Its translation is CASSPGTGLYEQYV.

This chain links TRBV7-9 with TRBJ2-5, with 13 bases that match TRBD2. From germline, CDR1 is SEHNR and CDR2 FQNEAQ (reference sequence). J was trimmed by 5 bases and V by 5 bases; bases with no gene match: 14. The CDR3 covers 18 residues. The CDR3 loop is CASSRGLAGVPPRETQYF. CDR3 DNA: TGTGCCAGCAGCCGCGGACTAGCGGGGGTACCTCCAAGGGAGACCCAGTACTTC. Full variable domain (remainder filled in from reference TRBV7-9 and TRBJ2-5): DTGVSQNPRHKITKRGQNVTFRCDPISEHNRLYWYRQTLGQGPEFLTYFQNEAQLEKSRLLSDRFSAERPKGSFSTLEIQRTEQGDSAMYLCASSRGLAGVPPRETQYFGPGTRLLVL.

The chain carries TRBV30 and TRBJ1-4; no definite D call. Trimming stripped 0 bases from V and 0 bases from J, with 8 bases between. Germline V lookup: CDR1 GTSNPN, CDR2 SVGIG (reference sequence). This CDR3 region has 15 residues. CDR3 region: CAWSVIRSTNEKLFF. In DNA, the CDR3 is TGTGCCTGGAGTGTCATCAGATCAACTAATGAAAAACTGTTTTTT.

This clonotype was detected a few times. This chain links TRBV13 with TRBJ2-7; no definite D call. The CDR3 has 13 residues. Looked up from germline, CDR1 is PRHDT and CDR2 is FYEKMQ (reference sequence). V lost 3 bases and J lost 7, with 13 bases in between. The CDR3 sequence: CASSFLSVGEQYF. CDR3 coding DNA: TGTGCCAGCAGCTTCCTAAGTGTTGGGGAGCAGTACTTC.

In this sample, this clonotype turned up a few times. V is TRBV2 and J is TRBJ2-3; 10 bases match TRBD2. Germline V gene lookup returns CDR1 SNHLY and CDR2 FYNNEI. CDR3 size: 16 residues. Trimming took 2 bases from V and 2 from J; bases not matched to a gene: 4. DNA of the CDR3: TGTGCCAGCAGTGAAATCCTAGCGGGGGCCACAGATACGCAGTATTTT. It translates to CASSEILAGATDTQYF.

This clonotype was detected a few times. V gene TRBV12-3 or TRBV12-4 combines with J gene TRBJ1-2; no definite D call. The V and J ends lost 7 bases and 6 bases respectively, with 18 bases between them. CDR3 size: 14 residues. In DNA form, the CDR3 reads TGTGCCAGCACCCTCGTGAATCTCGGCCATGGCTACACCTTC. Its translation is CASTLVNLGHGYTF.